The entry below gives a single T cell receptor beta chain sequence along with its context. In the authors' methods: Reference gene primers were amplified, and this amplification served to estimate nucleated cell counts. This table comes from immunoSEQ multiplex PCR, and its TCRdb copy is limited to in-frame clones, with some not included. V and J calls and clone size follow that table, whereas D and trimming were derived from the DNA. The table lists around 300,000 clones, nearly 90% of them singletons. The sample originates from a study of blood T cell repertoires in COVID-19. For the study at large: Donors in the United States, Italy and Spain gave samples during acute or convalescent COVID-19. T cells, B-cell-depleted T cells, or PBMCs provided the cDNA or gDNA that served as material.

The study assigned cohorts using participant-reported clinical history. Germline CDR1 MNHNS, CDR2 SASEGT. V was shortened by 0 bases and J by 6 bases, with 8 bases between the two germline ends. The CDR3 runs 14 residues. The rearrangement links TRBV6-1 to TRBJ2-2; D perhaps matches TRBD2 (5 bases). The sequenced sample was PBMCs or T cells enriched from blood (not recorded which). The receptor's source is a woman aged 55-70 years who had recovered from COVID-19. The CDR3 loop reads CASSEAWGAGELFF. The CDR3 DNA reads TGTGCCAGCAGTGAAGCTTGGGGAGCCGGGGAGCTGTTTTTT.